What follows are 10 T cell receptor beta chains derived from one specimen sequenced in a study of Ad26.COV2.S vaccination and SARS-CoV-2 variants. TCRdb keeps only in-frame clones here, not all; method: immunoSEQ multiplex PCR. The table shows 440,000 or so clones, with 90% occurring only once. The treatment was: over 15 received Ad26.COV2.S at low or high dose, single or two shots; 5 received placebo; per-sample allocation not given. The samples date from day 63 after the first vaccine or placebo injection. The sequences come from peripheral blood, collected in a trial of Ad26.COV2.S vaccine versus placebo. The receptors derive from a person between 18 and 65 years old who received the Ad26.COV2.S COVID-19 vaccine or a placebo.

The J gene is TRBJ2-1, the V gene TRBV6-1; D possibly matches TRBD1 or TRBD2 (5 bases each). This CDR3 region has 15 residues. V was trimmed by 2 bases and J by 3 bases, leaving 11 bases between them. Per germline, CDR1 MNHNS and CDR2 SASEGT. DNA of the CDR3: TGTGCCAGCAGTGAACGGGGCGGGTACTACAATGAGCAGTTCTTC. Its translation: CASSERGGYYNEQFF.

This chain joins TRBV6-5 and TRBJ2-5; 10 bases align to TRBD2. Per germline, CDR1 MNHEY and CDR2 SVGAGI. The CDR3 sequence is 13 residues long. V lost 4 bases and J lost 4; bases outside the gene matches: 0. The CDR3 loop reads CASSLAGGETQYF. The CDR3 DNA reads TGTGCCAGCAGTTTAGCGGGAGGAGAGACCCAGTACTTC.

CDR3 sequence (DNA): TGTGCCAGCAGCTTACAGTCGGCGGGGGGGCAGAGTTCCGAGCAGTACTTC. This gives the protein CASSLQSAGGQSSEQYF. This chain uses TRBV7-2 with TRBJ2-7, with TRBD2 matching 9 bases. Germline values: CDR1 SGHTA, CDR2 FQGNSA. There are 17 residues in the CDR3. Trimming took 2 bases from V and 6 from J; bases not matched to a gene: 14. Looking up the rest from reference TRBV7-2 and TRBJ2-7 gives the full variable domain: GAGVSQSPSNKVTEKGKDVELRCDPISGHTALYWYRQSLGQGLEFLIYFQGNSAPDKSGLPSDRFSAERTGGSVSTLTIQRTQQEDSAVYLCASSLQSAGGQSSEQYFGPGTRLTVT.

CDR3 loop: CASSERTEFSNQPQHF. CDR3 nucleotide sequence: TGTGCCAGCAGTGAAAGGACAGAATTTAGCAATCAGCCCCAGCATTTT. The chain recombines TRBV6-1 with TRBJ1-5; D perhaps matches TRBD1 (6 bases). The CDR3 consists of 16 residues. Trimming removed 2 bases at V and 0 bases at J, with 11 bases between. Germline V gene data show CDR1 as MNHNS and CDR2 as SASEGT.

The chain combines TRBV7-9 with TRBJ2-7; D unclear. This CDR3 region has 11 residues. V was shortened by 1 base and J by 5 bases, with 3 bases between the two germline ends. Germline assignment: CDR1 SEHNR and CDR2 FQNEAQ (reference sequence). This chain's CDR3 is CASSLGNEQYF. DNA of the CDR3: TGTGCCAGCAGCTTAGGAAACGAGCAGTACTTC.

This clone was counted a single time. V and J are TRBV28 and TRBJ2-6; TRBD1 is a possible D gene (5 bases). V lost 0 bases, J lost 4 bases, and 7 bases lay in between. The V gene's germline CDR1 is MDHEN and CDR2 SYDVKM. The CDR3 length is 15 residues. The CDR3 spells CASSLWGPGANVLTF. The CDR3 bases are TGTGCCAGCAGTTTATGGGGGCCAGGGGCCAACGTCCTGACTTTC.

V is TRBV18 and J is TRBJ2-7; D might be TRBD1 (5 bases). V lost 5 bases and J 3 bases, leaving 11 bases between the germline ends. Germline CDR1 and CDR2: KGHSH and LQKENI. The CDR3 has 13 amino acids. DNA for the CDR3: TGTGCCAGCTCAGGGGCGGAGCTCTACGAGCAGTACTTC. Translating it yields CASSGAELYEQYF.

The V call is TRBV6-2 or TRBV6-3, the J call TRBJ2-7; maybe TRBD2 (6 bases). The CDR3 loop spans 13 amino acids. Trimming left V 6 bases short and J 2 bases short, with 11 bases between. Germline V gene data show CDR1 as MNHEY and CDR2 as SVGEGT. CDR3 sequence reads: CASSGGSPYEQYF. The CDR3 nucleotides are TGTGCCAGCAGCGGAGGGTCGCCCTACGAGCAGTACTTC.

The chain uses TRBV7-2 and TRBJ1-1, with unresolved D. The CDR3 is made up of 12 amino acids. From germline, CDR1 is SGHTA and CDR2 FQGNSA. V dropped 3 bases and J dropped 3 bases, with 5 bases sitting between them. CDR3 amino acids: CASSFHYTEAFF. CDR3 DNA sequence: TGTGCCAGCAGCTTTCATTACACTGAAGCTTTCTTT.

This chain uses TRBV28 with TRBJ2-2; 9 bases agree with TRBD1. Germline loops: CDR1 MDHEN, CDR2 SYDVKM. The J segment lost 4 bases and the V segment lost 5 bases, leaving 5 bases of the junction unmatched. This CDR3 has 15 amino acids. CDR3 coding DNA: TGTGCCAGCAGTGGGACAGGGATGGGCACCGGGGAGCTGTTTTTT. Translated, it gives CASSGTGMGTGELFF.